Below, 5 T cell receptor beta chains from the same sample are listed, as sequenced in a study of OX40 agonist ivuxolimab in advanced cancers. Sequencing was performed with immunoSEQ multiplex PCR; in TCRdb, only in-frame clones are kept and a portion is missing. There are approximately 90,000 clones in the sample; about 90% occur only once, and 8.7% lies in the top ten. Material: CD4+ or CD8+ T cells sorted from blood, obtained in a trial of the OX40 agonist ivuxolimab. The receptors were sampled from an adult with an advanced solid tumor such as melanoma, head and neck, liver or kidney cancer.

CDR3 sequence: CASGGIRYEQYF. CDR3 DNA: TGTGCCTCGGGGGGGATTCGCTACGAGCAGTACTTC. The chain couples TRBV6-1 to TRBJ2-7, with 8 positions matching TRBD2. Germline trimming cut 11 bases from V and 3 bases from J; bases unmatched to any gene: 6. The CDR3 loop spans 12 amino acids. Germline values: CDR1 MNHNS, CDR2 SASEGT.

The chain carries TRBV5-1 and TRBJ2-3, with D tentatively TRBD2 (5 bases). Per germline, CDR1 SGHRS and CDR2 YFSETQ. V was shortened by 0 bases and J by 6 bases, with 17 bases between the two germline ends. This CDR3 spans 16 amino acids. CDR3 DNA: TGCGCCAGCAGCTTGGCCGGGGAGAGCCCCCTGGATACGCAGTATTTT. Amino acid sequence: CASSLAGESPLDTQYF.

V gene TRBV5-4 combines with J gene TRBJ2-7; 7 bases agree with TRBD2. Germline CDR1 and CDR2: SGHNT and YYREEE (reference sequence). The ends lost 0 bases at V and 5 bases at J; junction bases unmatched: 8. CDR3 size: 15 residues. The CDR3 sequence: CASSLVGGSSDEQYF. Here the CDR3 DNA reads TGTGCCAGCAGCTTGGTAGGCGGGAGTAGCGACGAGCAGTACTTC.

In nucleotides, the CDR3 is TGTGCCAGCAGTTACTCGCCGGTTCCTGGGGCCAACGTCCTGACTTTC. Amino acid sequence: CASSYSPVPGANVLTF. The chain links TRBV6-5 to TRBJ2-6; no clear D. The germline V gene encodes CDR1 MNHEY and CDR2 SVGAGI. The CDR3 contains 16 residues. V lost 0 bases and J lost 2, with 8 bases in between.

The V and J genes are TRBV2 and TRBJ2-3, with 8 bases identical to TRBD1. CDR1 is SNHLY, CDR2 FYNNEI, per germline. The CDR3 is made up of 14 amino acids. Germline trimming cut 6 bases from V and 4 bases from J; bases unmatched to any gene: 6. The CDR3 sequence: CASSDRGRADTQYF. In DNA, the CDR3 is TGTGCCAGCAGCGACAGGGGAAGGGCAGATACGCAGTATTTT.